This entry is about one TCR beta chain. This CDR3 comprises 15 residues. J lost 11 bases, V lost 4 bases, and 16 bases had no gene match. CDR1 SGHTA and CDR2 FQGNSA come from the germline V gene. During its preparation, the TCRbeta library received unique molecular identifiers. In TCRdb, the PCR reads were re-called with MiXCR into one record per CDR3 protein. In the table there are 500,000 to 600,000 distinct CDR3 sequences, approximately 20% of which are singletons. This record comes from a study of T-cell reconstitution after alpha-beta-depleted transplantation in children. The sample here was PBMCs from the stem cell graft donor, taken from the stem cell graft. The sequence was obtained from a human donor who donated a stem cell graft to a child with acute lymphoblastic leukemia. The rearrangement joins TRBV7-2 to TRBJ1-1; 7 bases agree with TRBD1. The CDR3 nucleotides are TGTGCCAGCAGCTCACCCCAGTCGGGACAGCCTCAGGCTTTCTTT. Translation: CASSSPQSGQPQAFF.